This T cell receptor beta chain comes out of a study of blood T cell repertoires in COVID-19 (dated by TCRdb to 2020 to 2021). Regarding the research as a whole: Collaborator samples came from the United States, Italy and Spain and covered acute and convalescent phases of COVID-19. The material from the prospective study consisted of cDNA or gDNA derived from T cells, B-cell-depleted T cells, or PBMCs. Subjects who had been exposed to COVID-19, were actively infected with it, or had recovered from it provided the deeply sampled blood TCRbeta repertoires that made up the dataset. The repertoires were released in a freely available public database intended as a resource for research on the immune response to SARS-CoV-2. Samples came from the ongoing ImmuneRACE study (first 160 participants) plus 1,254 subjects from 6 global collaborators. Nearly every sample came with metadata listing a de-identified subject ID, COVID-19 status, age in years and sex. HLA class I and class II types, where available, came from metadata supplied by the sample provider rather than from assay-based typing.

The immunoSEQ Assay, a bias-controlled multiplex PCR, was used to amplify TCRbeta CDR3 regions from genomic DNA. In the authors' own workflow: The number of nucleated cells in each sample was estimated from the amplification of reference gene primers within the assay. To quantify the absolute abundance of each unique TCRbeta CDR3 rearrangement, sequence reads were collapsed and filtered. For each sample, productive Simpson clonality was calculated by taking the square root of Simpson's diversity index across productive rearrangements. TCRdb provides this immuneACCESS table in a form limited to in-frame rearrangements. Some clones are lacking; in checked studies, under half of them reflect an unresolved V gene, and why the rest are absent is not known. V, J and clone size derive from that table, while D and trimming were established from the DNA sequence. The sample records more than 95,000 clones, approximately 83% of which are singletons. Approximately 6.6% of the sample lies in the top ten.

This clone was recorded many times. It has no known antigen specificity. It has no much larger one-base neighbor in the sample; base qualities were not kept. Each collaborating institution followed its own protocols to collect whole blood in K2EDTA tubes. Collaborator samples were shipped for TCRbeta analysis as frozen whole blood, isolated PBMCs, or DNA extracted from either sample type. Trimming takes 2 bases from V and 1 base from J, and the germline ends sit 5 bases apart. As encoded in the germline V gene, CDR1 is MNHNS while CDR2 is SASEGT. The CDR3 holds 13 amino acids from the cysteine to the phenylalanine. CDR3 DNA is the only sequence kept; it has 39 bases, read in frame from the first base. Overall results and qualifications from the work: Clinical and demographic metadata were provided uncurated, with the amount varying by source and participant.

Here the chain combines TRBV6-1 and TRBJ1-1; no D gene call is confident. This TCR was recovered from an elderly man with active or convalescent COVID-19. The specimen sequenced was peripheral blood. The CDR3 here reads CASSEIRNTEAFF. The sequence in DNA is TGTGCCAGCAGTGAAATTCGGAACACTGAAGCTTTCTTT.